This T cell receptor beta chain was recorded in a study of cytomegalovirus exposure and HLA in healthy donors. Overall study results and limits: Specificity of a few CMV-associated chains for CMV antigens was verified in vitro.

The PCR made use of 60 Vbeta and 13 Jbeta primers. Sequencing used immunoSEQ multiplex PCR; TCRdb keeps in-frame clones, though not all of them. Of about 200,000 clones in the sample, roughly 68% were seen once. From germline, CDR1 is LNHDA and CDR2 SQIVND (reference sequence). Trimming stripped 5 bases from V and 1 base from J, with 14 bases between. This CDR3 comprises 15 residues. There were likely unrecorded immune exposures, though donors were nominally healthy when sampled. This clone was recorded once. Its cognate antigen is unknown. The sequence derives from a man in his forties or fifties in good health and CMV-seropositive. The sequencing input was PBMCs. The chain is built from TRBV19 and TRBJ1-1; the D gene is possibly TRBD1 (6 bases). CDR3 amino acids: CASSPPGVGNTEAFF. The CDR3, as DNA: TGTGCCAGTAGTCCCCCAGGGGTGGGGAACACTGAAGCTTTCTTT.